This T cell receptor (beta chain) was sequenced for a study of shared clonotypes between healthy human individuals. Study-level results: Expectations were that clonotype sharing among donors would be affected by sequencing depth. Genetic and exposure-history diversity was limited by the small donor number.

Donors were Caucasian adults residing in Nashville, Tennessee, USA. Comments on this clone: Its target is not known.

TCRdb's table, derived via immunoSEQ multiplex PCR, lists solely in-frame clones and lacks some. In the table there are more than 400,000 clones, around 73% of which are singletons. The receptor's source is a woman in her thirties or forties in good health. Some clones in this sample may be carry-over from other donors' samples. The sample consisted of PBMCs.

The CDR3 reads CASSQDLGNRQNIQYF. CDR3 sequence (DNA): TGCGCCAGCAGCCAAGATTTGGGGAATAGGCAAAACATTCAGTACTTC. The chain uses TRBV4-1 and TRBJ2-4; D unclear. CDR1 MGHRA and CDR2 YSYEKL come from the germline V gene. With 0 bases removed from V and 5 bases from J, the gap between germline ends came to 14 bases. This CDR3 is built from 16 residues.